These T cell receptor beta chains were read from a single sample in a study of patients and donors after allogeneic stem cell transplantation. TCRdb used MiXCR to reprocess the RT-PCR reads, holding one entry per CDR3 protein. The repertoire holds about 89,000 distinct CDR3 sequences, with roughly 52% as singletons. The specimen sequenced was blood, either unsorted or a sorted T cell fraction (not recorded which). The receptors shown here come from a human donor who was either an allogeneic HSCT recipient or a stem cell or donor lymphocyte infusion donor (not recorded which). It is not recorded whose cells these are; they may come from a transplant donor. CDR3s include the opening cysteine and the closing phenylalanine or tryptophan. The order of the fields is D gene, V gene, J gene, clone size, CDR3 protein, CDR3 DNA. D genes are given only for firm matches. Clone sizes are given selectively: once, few, many, or a class where the clone is expanded.

>NA|TRBV9|TRBJ1-6|NA
CASFDRGAEVGSPLHF
TGTGCCAGCTTCGACCGAGGGGCCGAGGTGGGGTCACCCCTCCACTTT
>NA|TRBV6-5|TRBJ1-1|NA
CASSSQTPKGMNTEAFF
TGTGCCAGCAGTTCTCAGACCCCTAAGGGCATGAACACTGAAGCTTTCTTT
>NA|TRBV3-1|TRBJ2-3|NA
CASSQGWTQYF
TGTGCCAGCAGCCAGGGTTGGACGCAGTATTTT
>NA|TRBV7-6|TRBJ1-2|NA
CASSLAGTLDNYGYTF
TGTGCCAGCAGCCTCGCCGGGACCCTGGATAACTATGGCTACACCTTC
>NA|TRBV5-1|TRBJ1-1|NA
CASSRPQDNTEAFF
TGCGCCAGCAGCCGCCCCCAGGACAACACTGAAGCTTTCTTT
>NA|TRBV12-3/TRBV12-4|TRBJ1-1|NA
CASCQDTEAFF
TGTGCCAGCTGTCAAGACACTGAAGCTTTCTTT
>NA|TRBV5-6|TRBJ2-7|NA
CASSLSGKLYEQYF
TGTGCCAGCAGCTTGAGTGGGAAGCTCTACGAGCAGTACTTC
>NA|TRBV4-1|TRBJ1-3|NA
CASSQETRAALYSGNTIYF
TGCGCCAGCAGCCAAGAAACCCGGGCCGCTCTTTACTCTGGAAACACCATATATTTT
>NA|TRBV10-3|TRBJ1-1|few
CAISVGVLMNTEAFF
TGTGCCATCAGTGTGGGAGTCCTTATGAACACTGAAGCTTTCTTT
>NA|TRBV6-2/TRBV6-3|TRBJ1-2|few
CASSYHAYGYTF
TGTGCCAGCAGTTACCATGCCTATGGCTACACCTTC
>NA|TRBV3-1|TRBJ2-7|NA
CASSQGLYEQYF
TGTGCCAGCAGCCAAGGGCTCTACGAGCAGTACTTC
>TRBD1|TRBV6-5|TRBJ1-5|NA
CASSYGTGVQPQHF
TGTGCCAGCAGTTATGGGACAGGGGTCCAGCCCCAGCATTTT
>TRBD1|TRBV28|TRBJ2-7|NA
CASSFNRGSAEQYF
TGTGCCAGCAGTTTTAACAGGGGGTCTGCCGAGCAGTACTTC
>TRBD2|TRBV24-1|TRBJ2-1|NA
CATSDLRGRGEEQFF
TGTGCCACCAGTGATTTGCGCGGGAGGGGTGAGGAGCAGTTCTTC
>TRBD1|TRBV3-1|TRBJ1-1|few
CASSQPMTGWGTEAFF
TGTGCCAGCAGCCAACCAATGACAGGGTGGGGCACTGAAGCTTTCTTT
>TRBD1|TRBV12-3/TRBV12-4|TRBJ1-2|few
CASKGQGDLGYTF
TGTGCCAGCAAGGGACAGGGTGATTTGGGCTACACCTTC
>NA|TRBV28|TRBJ1-2|NA
CASSSPQGLGYGYTF
TGTGCCAGCAGTTCCCCCCAGGGCCTGGGCTATGGCTACACCTTC
>NA|TRBV28|TRBJ1-2|NA
CASSLNRNYGYTF
TGTGCCAGCAGTTTAAACCGCAACTATGGCTACACCTTC
>TRBD1|TRBV7-8|TRBJ1-1|NA
CASSTDRAPLSPNTEAFF
TGTGCCAGCAGCACGGACAGGGCACCTCTCAGCCCGAACACTGAAGCTTTCTTT
>TRBD1|TRBV4-2|TRBJ1-3|many
CASSQGTAGNTIYF
TGTGCCAGCAGCCAGGGGACAGCCGGAAACACCATATATTTT
>TRBD1|TRBV6-2/TRBV6-3|TRBJ1-6|few
CASGGQGARSPLHF
TGTGCCAGCGGCGGACAGGGGGCTAGATCACCCCTCCACTTT
>TRBD2|TRBV4-2|TRBJ2-4|few
CASSQDSVAGTNIQYF
TGTGCCAGCAGCCAAGATTCGGTAGCGGGAACAAACATTCAGTACTTC
>NA|TRBV18|TRBJ2-1|once
CASSPPNSRSDEQFF
TGTGCCAGCTCACCACCGAATAGCCGGAGCGATGAGCAGTTCTTC
>NA|TRBV4-3|TRBJ1-2|few
CASSPRINYGYTF
TGCGCCAGCAGTCCAAGGATTAACTATGGCTACACCTTC
>NA|TRBV12-3/TRBV12-4|TRBJ1-5|NA
CASSDGGASNQPQHF
TGTGCCAGCAGTGACGGGGGCGCTAGCAATCAGCCCCAGCATTTT
>NA|TRBV5-4|TRBJ1-1|NA
CASSRQYTEAFF
TGTGCCAGCAGCCGGCAGTACACTGAAGCTTTCTTT
>NA|TRBV4-2|TRBJ2-3|once
CASSHPVGAGFTDTQYF
TGTGCCAGCAGCCACCCGGTCGGTGCGGGTTTCACAGATACGCAGTATTTT
>NA|TRBV28|TRBJ1-6|few
CASSWFEGNNSPLHF
TGTGCCAGCAGTTGGTTTGAGGGGAATAATTCACCCCTCCACTTT
>TRBD1|TRBV7-9|TRBJ1-1|few
CASSFGQVGAPEAFF
TGTGCCAGCAGCTTCGGACAGGTGGGTGCCCCTGAAGCTTTCTTT
>NA|TRBV29-1|TRBJ1-1|NA
CSVPWGITEAFF
TGCAGCGTCCCGTGGGGCATCACTGAAGCTTTCTTT
>NA|TRBV19|TRBJ1-1|NA
CASSIFLGGTPNTEAFF
TGTGCCAGTAGTATATTCCTGGGGGGAACACCAAACACTGAAGCTTTCTTT
>NA|TRBV12-3/TRBV12-4|TRBJ2-3|once
CASTFSEITRDTQYF
TGTGCCAGCACTTTTAGCGAGATAACCAGGGATACGCAGTATTTT
>NA|TRBV5-4|TRBJ1-2|few
CASSLSSNYGYTF
TGTGCCAGCAGCCTCTCCTCCAACTATGGCTACACCTTC
>NA|TRBV5-6|TRBJ1-1|NA
CASSSIGERGGRFMNTEAFF
TGTGCCAGCAGCTCCATCGGGGAGCGAGGAGGAAGATTTATGAACACTGAAGCTTTCTTT
>NA|TRBV25-1|TRBJ2-5|NA
CASSELALKQETQYF
TGTGCCAGCAGTGAATTAGCTCTTAAGCAAGAGACCCAGTACTTC
>NA|TRBV20-1|TRBJ2-7|few
CSANPLGPEQYF
TGCAGTGCTAACCCTTTAGGCCCCGAGCAGTACTTC
>NA|TRBV12-3/TRBV12-4|TRBJ1-4|few
CASSFGGEKLFF
TGTGCCAGCAGTTTCGGTGGTGAAAAACTGTTTTTT
>NA|TRBV29-1|TRBJ1-1|few
CSVGHRLSYTEAFF
TGCAGCGTTGGTCACAGGCTTTCGTACACTGAAGCTTTCTTT
>NA|TRBV10-3|TRBJ2-5|NA
CATRESLMAETQYF
TGTGCGACACGGGAGAGTTTGATGGCAGAGACCCAGTACTTC
>NA|TRBV12-3/TRBV12-4|TRBJ1-6|few
CASSLEGDIVSPLHF
TGTGCCAGCAGTCTAGAAGGGGATATAGTTTCACCCCTCCACTTT